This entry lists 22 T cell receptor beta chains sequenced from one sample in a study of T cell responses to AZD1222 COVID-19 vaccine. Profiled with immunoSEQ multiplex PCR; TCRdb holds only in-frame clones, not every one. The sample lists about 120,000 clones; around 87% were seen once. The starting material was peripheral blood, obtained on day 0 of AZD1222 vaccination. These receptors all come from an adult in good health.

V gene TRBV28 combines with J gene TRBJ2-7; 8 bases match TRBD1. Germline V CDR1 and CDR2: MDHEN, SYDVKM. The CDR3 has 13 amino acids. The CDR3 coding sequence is TGTGCTAGCCGGACAGGGATTGTTTACGAGCAGTACTTC. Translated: CASRTGIVYEQYF.

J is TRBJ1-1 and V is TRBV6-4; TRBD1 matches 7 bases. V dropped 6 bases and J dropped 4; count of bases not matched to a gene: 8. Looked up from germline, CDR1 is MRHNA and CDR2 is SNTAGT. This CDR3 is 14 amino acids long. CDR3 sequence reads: CASSRQGGSTEAFF. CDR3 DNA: TGTGCCAGCAGCCGACAGGGCGGGAGCACTGAAGCTTTCTTT.

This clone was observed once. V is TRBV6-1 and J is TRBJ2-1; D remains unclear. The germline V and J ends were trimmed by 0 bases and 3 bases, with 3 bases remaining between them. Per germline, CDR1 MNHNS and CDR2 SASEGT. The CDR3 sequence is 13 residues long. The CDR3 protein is CASSEALYNEQFF. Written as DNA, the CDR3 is TGTGCCAGCAGTGAAGCCCTCTACAATGAGCAGTTCTTC.

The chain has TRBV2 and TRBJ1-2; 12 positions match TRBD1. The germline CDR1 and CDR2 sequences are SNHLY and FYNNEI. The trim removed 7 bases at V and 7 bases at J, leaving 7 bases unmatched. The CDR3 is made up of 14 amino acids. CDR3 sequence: CASIRGQGAVGYTF. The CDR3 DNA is TGTGCCAGCATCCGGGGACAGGGGGCCGTTGGCTACACCTTC.

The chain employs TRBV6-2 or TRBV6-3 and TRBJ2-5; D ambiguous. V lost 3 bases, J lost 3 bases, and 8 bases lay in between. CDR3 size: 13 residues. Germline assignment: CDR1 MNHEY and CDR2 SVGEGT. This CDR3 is CASSYFYEETQYF. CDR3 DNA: TGTGCCAGCAGTTATTTCTACGAAGAGACCCAGTACTTC.

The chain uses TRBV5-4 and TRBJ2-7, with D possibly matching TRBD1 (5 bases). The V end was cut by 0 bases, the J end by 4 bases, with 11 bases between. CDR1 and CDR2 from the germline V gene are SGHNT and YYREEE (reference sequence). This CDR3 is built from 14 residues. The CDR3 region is CASSLELDTYEQYF. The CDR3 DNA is TGTGCCAGCAGCTTGGAGCTGGACACTTACGAGCAGTACTTC. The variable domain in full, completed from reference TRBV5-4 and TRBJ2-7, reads ETGVTQSPTHLIKTRGQQVTLRCSSQSGHNTVSWYQQALGQGPQFIFQYYREEENGRGNFPPRFSGLQFPNYSSELNVNALELDDSALYLCASSLELDTYEQYFGPGTRLTVT.

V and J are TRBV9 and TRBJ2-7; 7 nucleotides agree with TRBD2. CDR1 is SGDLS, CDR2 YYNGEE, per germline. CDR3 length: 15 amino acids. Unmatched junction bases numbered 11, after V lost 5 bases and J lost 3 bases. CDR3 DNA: TGTGCCAGCAGTTTAAGCGGGACCCCGCACTACGAGCAGTACTTC. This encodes CASSLSGTPHYEQYF.

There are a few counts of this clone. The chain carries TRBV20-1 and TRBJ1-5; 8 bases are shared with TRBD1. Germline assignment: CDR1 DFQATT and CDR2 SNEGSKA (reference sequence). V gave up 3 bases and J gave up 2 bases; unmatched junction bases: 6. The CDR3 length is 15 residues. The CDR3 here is CSASLGQGRNQPQHF. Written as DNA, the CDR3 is TGCAGTGCTAGTCTAGGACAGGGTCGCAATCAGCCCCAGCATTTT.

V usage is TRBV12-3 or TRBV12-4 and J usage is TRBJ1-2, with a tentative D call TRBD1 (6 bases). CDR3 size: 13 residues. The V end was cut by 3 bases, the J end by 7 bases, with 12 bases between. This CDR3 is CASSFRDTSGYTF. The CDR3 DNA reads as TGTGCCAGCAGTTTTCGGGACACAAGTGGCTACACCTTC.

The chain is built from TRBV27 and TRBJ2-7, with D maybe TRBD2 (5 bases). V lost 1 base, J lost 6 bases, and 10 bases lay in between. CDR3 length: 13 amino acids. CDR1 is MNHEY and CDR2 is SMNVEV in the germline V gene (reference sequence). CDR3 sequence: CASSLFPRGEQYF. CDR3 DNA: TGTGCCAGCAGTTTATTTCCCCGGGGCGAGCAGTACTTC.

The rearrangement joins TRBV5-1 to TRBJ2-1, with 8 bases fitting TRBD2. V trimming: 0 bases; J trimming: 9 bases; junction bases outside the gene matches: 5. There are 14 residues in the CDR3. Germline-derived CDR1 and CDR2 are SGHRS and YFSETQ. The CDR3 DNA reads TGCGCCAGCAGCTTGGACAGCGGGAGTCGTGAGCAGTTCTTC. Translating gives CASSLDSGSREQFF. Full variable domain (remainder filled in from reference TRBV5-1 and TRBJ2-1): KAGVTQTPRYLIKTRGQQVTLSCSPISGHRSVSWYQQTPGQGLQFLFEYFSETQRNKGNFPGRFSGRQFSNSRSEMNVSTLELGDSALYLCASSLDSGSREQFFGPGTRLTVL.

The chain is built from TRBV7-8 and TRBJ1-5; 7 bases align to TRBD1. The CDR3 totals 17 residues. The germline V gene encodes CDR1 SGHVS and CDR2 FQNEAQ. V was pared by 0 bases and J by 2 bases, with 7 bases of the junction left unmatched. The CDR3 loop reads CASSLAGSTGGNQPQHF. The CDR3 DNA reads TGTGCCAGCAGCTTAGCGGGTTCCACAGGGGGCAATCAGCCCCAGCATTTT.

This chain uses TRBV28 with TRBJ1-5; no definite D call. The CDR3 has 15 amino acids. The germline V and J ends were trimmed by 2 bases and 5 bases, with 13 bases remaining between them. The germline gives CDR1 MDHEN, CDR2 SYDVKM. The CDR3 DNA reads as TGTGCCAGCAGTTTACGTGGGCGAAGGGATCAGCCCCAGCATTTT. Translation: CASSLRGRRDQPQHF.

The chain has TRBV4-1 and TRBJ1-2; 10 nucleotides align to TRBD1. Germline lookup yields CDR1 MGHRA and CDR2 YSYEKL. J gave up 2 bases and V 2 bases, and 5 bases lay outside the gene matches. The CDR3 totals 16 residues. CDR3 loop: CASSQLTGGENYGYTF. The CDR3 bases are TGCGCCAGCAGCCAACTGACAGGGGGCGAGAACTATGGCTACACCTTC.

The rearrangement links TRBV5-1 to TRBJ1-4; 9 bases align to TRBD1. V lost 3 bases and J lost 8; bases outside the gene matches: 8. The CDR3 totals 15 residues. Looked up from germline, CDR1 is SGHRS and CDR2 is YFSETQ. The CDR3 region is CASSSLQGAGEKLFF. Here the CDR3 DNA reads TGCGCCAGCAGCTCCCTACAGGGGGCGGGAGAAAAACTGTTTTTT.

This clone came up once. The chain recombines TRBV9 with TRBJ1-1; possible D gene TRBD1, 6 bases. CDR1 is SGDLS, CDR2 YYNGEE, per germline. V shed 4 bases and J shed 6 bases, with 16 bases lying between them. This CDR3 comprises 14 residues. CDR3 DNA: TGTGCCAGCAGCCCCCCAGGGCAGGGGTCTGAAGCTTTCTTT. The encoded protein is CASSPPGQGSEAFF.

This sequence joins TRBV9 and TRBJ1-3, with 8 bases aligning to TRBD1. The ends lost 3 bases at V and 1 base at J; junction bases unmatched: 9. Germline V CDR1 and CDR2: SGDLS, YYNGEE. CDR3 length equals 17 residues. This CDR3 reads CASSERTGMFSGNTIYF. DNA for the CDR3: TGTGCCAGCAGCGAACGGACAGGGATGTTTTCTGGAAACACCATATATTTT.

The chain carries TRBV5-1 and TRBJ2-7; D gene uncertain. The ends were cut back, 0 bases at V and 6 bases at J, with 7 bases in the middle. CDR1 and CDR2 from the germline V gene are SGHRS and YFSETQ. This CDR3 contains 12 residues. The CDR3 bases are TGCGCCAGCAGCTTGGATGGGGTCGAGCAGTACTTC. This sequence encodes CASSLDGVEQYF.

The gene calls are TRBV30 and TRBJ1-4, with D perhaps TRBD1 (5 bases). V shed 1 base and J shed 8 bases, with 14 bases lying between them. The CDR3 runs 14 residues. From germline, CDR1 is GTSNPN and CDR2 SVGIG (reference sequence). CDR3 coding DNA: TGTGCCTGGAGTGATCCCAGGGTACGGGAAAAACTGTTTTTT. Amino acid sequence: CAWSDPRVREKLFF.

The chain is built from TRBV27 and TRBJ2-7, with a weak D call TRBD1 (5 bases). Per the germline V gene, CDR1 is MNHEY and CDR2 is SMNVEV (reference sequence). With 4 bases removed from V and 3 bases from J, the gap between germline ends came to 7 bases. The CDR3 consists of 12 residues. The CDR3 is CASSSDSYEQYF. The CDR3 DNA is TGTGCCAGCAGTTCTGACAGCTACGAGCAGTACTTC.

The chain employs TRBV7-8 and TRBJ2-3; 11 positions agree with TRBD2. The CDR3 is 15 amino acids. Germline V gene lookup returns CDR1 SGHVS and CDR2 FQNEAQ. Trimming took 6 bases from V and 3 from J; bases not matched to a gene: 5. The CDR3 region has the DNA TGTGCCAGCAGGCTGACTAGCGGGGAGACAGATACGCAGTATTTT. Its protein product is CASRLTSGETDTQYF.

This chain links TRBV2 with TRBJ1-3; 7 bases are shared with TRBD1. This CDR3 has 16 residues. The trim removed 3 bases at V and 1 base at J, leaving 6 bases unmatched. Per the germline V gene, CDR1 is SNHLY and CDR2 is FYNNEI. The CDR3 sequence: CASSDRARGSGNTIYF. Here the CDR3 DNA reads TGTGCCAGCAGTGATCGTGCCAGGGGGTCTGGAAACACCATATATTTT.